Listed below are T cell receptor beta chains from one sample, sequenced in a study of OX40 agonist ivuxolimab in advanced cancers. Sequencing was performed with immunoSEQ multiplex PCR; in TCRdb, only in-frame clones are kept and a portion is missing. The sample shows roughly 110,000 clones, 90% of them seen only once. This sample comprised CD4+ or CD8+ T cells sorted from blood, obtained in a trial of the OX40 agonist ivuxolimab. The source of these receptors is an adult with an advanced solid tumor such as melanoma, head and neck, liver or kidney cancer. Each CDR3 is given with its conserved first and last residue. The order of the fields is D gene, clone size, V gene, J gene, CDR3 DNA, CDR3 protein. The D gene is left open where the match is weak. Rows give clone size only sometimes, using once, few, many, or a class for an expanded clone.

NA	few	TRBV2	TRBJ1-6	TGTGCCAGCACCTCCGGCGGGGTAAAATCACCCCTCCACTTT	CASTSGGVKSPLHF
TRBD2	once	TRBV28	TRBJ2-7	TGTGCCAGCAGTTTATGGGGGGGGGTCGGCTACGAGCAGTACTTC	CASSLWGGVGYEQYF
NA	NA	TRBV4-3	TRBJ2-1	TGCGCCAGCAGCCAAGATCAGGGGAAGTACAATGAGCAGTTCTTC	CASSQDQGKYNEQFF
TRBD1	NA	TRBV27	TRBJ1-2	TGTGCCAGCAGTTTCCGGGACAGGCGGTCTGGCTACACCTTC	CASSFRDRRSGYTF
NA	NA	TRBV28	TRBJ2-2	TGTGCCAGCAGTACAGGGACATCGAGGAACACCGGGGAGCTGTTTTTT	CASSTGTSRNTGELFF
NA	NA	TRBV28	TRBJ2-7	TGTGCCAGCAGTTTTCTGTCATACGAGCAGTACTTC	CASSFLSYEQYF
TRBD1	NA	TRBV5-1	TRBJ2-3	TGCGCCAGCAGCTCGCCGGGACAGGGGACAGATACGCAGTATTTT	CASSSPGQGTDTQYF
TRBD1	NA	TRBV30	TRBJ1-4	TGTGCCTGGAGGTTGTCCGGGACAGGGCCTGAAAAACTGTTTTTT	CAWRLSGTGPEKLFF
NA	NA	TRBV9	TRBJ2-3	TGTGCCAGCTCCCAAGCCTGGGCAGATACGCAGTATTTT	CASSQAWADTQYF